The entry that follows covers one T cell receptor (beta chain) sequence. The data originate from a study of blood T cell repertoires in COVID-19. Overall study context: COVID-19 samples collected from the United States, Italy and Spain covered acute and convalescent phases. From T cells, B-cell-depleted T cells, or PBMCs came the material, which was cDNA or gDNA.

Per the original methods: Amplification of reference gene primers was used by the study to estimate nucleated cell counts. Sequenced by immunoSEQ multiplex PCR; TCRdb stores in-frame clones only, minus some. V, J and clone size are taken as reported in that table, and D and trimming were inferred from the DNA itself. The data show approximately 470,000 clones, roughly 85% seen once. This CDR3 contains 12 residues. The V and J ends lost 1 base and 9 bases respectively, with 7 bases between them. Germline V lookup: CDR1 MDHEN, CDR2 SYDVKM. Material: peripheral blood. The TCR was taken from a human donor in a cohort sampled during active COVID-19. The chain uses TRBV28 and TRBJ1-5; D call uncertain. CDR3 sequence reads: CASSLLVGPQHF. CDR3 sequence (DNA): TGTGCCAGCAGTTTATTAGTTGGGCCCCAGCATTTT.